This record covers a single T cell receptor (beta chain). The antigen is not known. Time point here: cycle 4 day 1 (C4D1), after 6 weeks of nivolumab. Brentuximab vedotin exposure varied, and every patient relapsed after autologous stem cell transplantation. The record originates from a study of PD-1 blockade in classical Hodgkin lymphoma. Study-wide results and caveats: Patients with an early start, nivolumab under 1 year after ASCT, were excluded.

Libraries were prepared by immunoSEQ multiplex PCR; TCRdb keeps only in-frame clonotypes and omits some of them. The sample lists tens of thousands of clones; 87% were seen once. Sequenced material: peripheral blood mononuclear cells (PBMCs), taken before the fourth cycle of nivolumab. The sequence came from a human donor with classical Hodgkin lymphoma.

The CDR3 nucleotides read TGTGCCAGCAGCGCACACACAGGGGGAAAACTGTTTTTT. Amino acids: CASSAHTGGKLFF. J is TRBJ1-4 and V is TRBV9, with 8 nucleotides matching TRBD1. Unmatched junction bases numbered 5, after V lost 3 bases and J lost 10 bases. The CDR3 loop spans 13 amino acids. Germline V gene sequence: CDR1 SGDLS, CDR2 YYNGEE.